The clone carrying this T cell receptor (beta chain) was found once. The antigen is unknown. This sample is part of a study of shared clonotypes between healthy human individuals. Study observations and caveats: Memory subsets had estimated richness that was generally smaller than that of naive subsets. All-four-donor shared clonotypes had higher generation probabilities than non-shared clonotypes did.

Assay: immunoSEQ multiplex PCR; the TCRdb copy retains only in-frame clones and omits some. The sample consists of nearly 2 million clones, approximately 94% of them appearing once. Naive CD8 populations comprised CD45RO-negative cells positively selected for CCR7, excluding terminally differentiated effector memory CD45RA+ cells. V lost 2 bases, J lost 4 bases, and 8 bases lay in between. This CDR3 spans 13 amino acids. Germline loops: CDR1 MNHEY, CDR2 SVGAGI. The sample taken for sequencing was naive CD8+ T cells sorted from blood. The sequence derives from a man younger than 30 in good health. V gene TRBV6-5 combines with J gene TRBJ1-2; tentatively, D is TRBD1 (5 bases). The CDR3 DNA reads TGTGCCAGCAGTTACACGGGGGGCTATGGCTACACCTTC. Its translation is CASSYTGGYGYTF.